This TCR beta chain was retrieved from a study of T cells in Graves' hyperthyroidism and ophthalmopathy. The CDR3 consists of 14 residues. The ends were cut back, 3 bases at V and 4 bases at J, with 12 bases in the middle. This clonotype was counted at least ten times. TCR beta CDR3 regions were amplified from RNA. During a first-round RT-PCR of the TCR CDR3, the HTBI primer set was used. TCRdb re-called the multiplex PCR reads through MiXCR, storing one row per CDR3 protein. The repertoire holds around 290,000 distinct CDR3 sequences, with over 15% as singletons. Sequences were obtained from blood. The V gene is TRBV12-3 or TRBV12-4, the J gene TRBJ1-1, with D possibly being TRBD1 (6 bases). The sequence derives from a woman aged 55-69 years with Graves' ophthalmopathy. The CDR3 DNA is TGTGCCAGCAGTTTCGGACAGACGGGCACTGAAGCTTTCTTT. This codes for CASSFGQTGTEAFF.